These 28 T cell receptor beta chains share one sample of origin, sequenced in a study of regulatory T cells in long-lasting Graves disease (dated by TCRdb to the early 2020s). The library came from multiplex PCR. Sequencing was performed on an Illumina HiSeq 4000. CDR3 regions were amplified by Arm-PCR with iRepertoire HTBI primers to construct TCR beta libraries. TCRdb redid the processing of the public reads, applying fastp at Q25 and MiXCR, and retained in-frame beta chains. Each CDR3 protein appears once, grouped with its most common genes and DNA. Across this sample there are approximately 470,000 distinct CDR3 sequences, with less than 25% seen only once. 7.8% of the sample lies in the top ten. In light of the paper, this sample's time point label describes: persistent/refractory GD, antithyroid drugs over 5 years with positive TRAb. RNA was extracted from PBMCs in TRIzol for both TCR sequencing and RNA sequencing.

Sequenced material: peripheral blood mononuclear cells (PBMCs), taken when the disease was refractory, from a patient treated with antithyroid drugs. The receptors come from a female donor with Graves disease.

This clonotype was recorded at least ten times. The J gene is TRBJ1-4, the V gene TRBV2; tentative D call: TRBD1 (6 bases). The CDR3 covers 16 residues. Trimming cost V 3 bases and J 8 bases, with 19 bases left between them. The V gene's germline CDR1 is SNHLY and CDR2 FYNNEI. The CDR3 nucleotides are TGTGCCAGCAGTGATTCCCCCGGGGGGGCTGCCGAAAAACTGTTTTTT. It specifies CASSDSPGGAAEKLFF.

The chain has TRBV7-2 and TRBJ1-5; D not resolved. Looked up from germline, CDR1 is SGHTA and CDR2 is FQGNSA. The CDR3 length is 15 residues. V lost 0 bases to trimming and J lost 6 bases, with 12 bases between them. CDR3 sequence reads: CASSLAVGIIQPQHF. The CDR3 nucleotides are TGTGCCAGCAGCTTAGCGGTGGGGATCATTCAGCCCCAGCATTTT.

Points on this clonotype: With a much larger clone just one base away, this may be a read error. V gene TRBV12-3 or TRBV12-4 combines with J gene TRBJ2-7, with 14 bases aligning to TRBD2. This CDR3 contains 16 residues. V lost 10 bases, J lost 7 bases, and 15 bases stayed unmatched. The CDR3 region is CANSPGTSGRGWEQYF. CDR3 coding DNA: TGTGCCAACAGCCCCGGGACTAGCGGGAGAGGTTGGGAGCAGTACTTC.

This clonotype was recorded many times. For the CDR3, the DNA is TGTGCCAGCAGCTTACAGGGCTTCGGTGAAAAACTGTTTTTT. This gives the protein CASSLQGFGEKLFF. The rearrangement links TRBV5-5 to TRBJ1-4; maybe TRBD1 (6 bases). V lost 2 bases and J 7 bases, leaving 12 bases between the germline ends. The CDR3 has 14 residues. Germline V gene data show CDR1 as SGHKS and CDR2 as YYEKEE (reference sequence). The variable domain in full, with the rest retrieved from reference TRBV5-5 and TRBJ1-4, is DAGVTQSPTHLIKTRGQQVTLRCSPISGHKSVSWYQQVLGQGPQFIFQYYEKEERGRGNFPDRFSARQFPNYSSELNVNALLLGDSALYLCASSLQGFGEKLFFGSGTQLSVL.

V usage is TRBV5-1 and J usage is TRBJ2-2; 7 nucleotides line up with TRBD2. The CDR3 runs to 15 residues. Germline trimming cut 2 bases from V and 3 bases from J; bases unmatched to any gene: 4. Germline assignment: CDR1 SGHRS and CDR2 YFSETQ. For the CDR3, the DNA is TGCGCCAGCAGCTTCGGGGGGAGAGACACCGGGGAGCTGTTTTTT. Its protein is CASSFGGRDTGELFF.

This clonotype has ten or more counts. The V gene is TRBV20-1, the J gene TRBJ2-7; D possibly corresponds to TRBD1 (6 bases). The germline V and J ends were trimmed by 1 base and 3 bases, with 10 bases remaining between them. Germline V gene lookup returns CDR1 DFQATT and CDR2 SNEGSKA (reference sequence). This CDR3 has 13 amino acids. CDR3: CSARGQANYEQYF. The CDR3 nucleotides are TGCAGTGCTAGAGGACAGGCAAACTACGAGCAGTACTTC.

In its sample, this clonotype was seen many times. The chain is built from TRBV28 and TRBJ1-5; D gene uncertain. Germline V lookup: CDR1 MDHEN, CDR2 SYDVKM. The CDR3 is 15 amino acids. Trimming cost V 4 bases and J 0 bases, with 10 bases left between them. CDR3 region: CASSWEPDSNQPQHF. The CDR3 DNA follows: TGTGCCAGCAGTTGGGAACCCGATAGCAATCAGCCCCAGCATTTT.

This rearrangement joins TRBV30 to TRBJ2-7; 11 nucleotides align to TRBD2. This CDR3 is 14 amino acids long. V dropped 5 bases and J dropped 2; count of bases not matched to a gene: 5. CDR1 GTSNPN and CDR2 SVGIG come from the germline V gene (reference sequence). The CDR3 DNA is TGTGCCTGGGCGTCTAGCGGGGGGACCTACGAGCAGTACTTC. This codes for CAWASSGGTYEQYF.

The chain links TRBV6-1 to TRBJ2-2; 7 bases map to TRBD1. Germline CDR1 reads MNHNS; CDR2 reads SASEGT. This CDR3 is built from 16 residues. The ends lost 6 bases at V and 4 bases at J; junction bases unmatched: 11. In nucleotides, the CDR3 is TGTGCCAGCAGACCAGGCAGGGGGTCGATCACCGGGGAGCTGTTTTTT. Translation gives CASRPGRGSITGELFF.

The rearrangement links TRBV2 to TRBJ1-5, with no clear D. The germline CDR1 and CDR2 sequences are SNHLY and FYNNEI. The V and J ends lost 4 bases and 2 bases respectively, with 12 bases between them. The CDR3 sequence is 15 residues long. CDR3 DNA: TGTGCCAGCAGTGGACATGGAGGAGGCAATCAGCCCCAGCATTTT. It encodes CASSGHGGGNQPQHF.

CDR3 coding DNA: TGTGCCAGCAGCTTCGGCCAGACGAATTCACCCCTCCACTTT. Translation: CASSFGQTNSPLHF. The J gene is TRBJ1-6, the V gene TRBV5-5; no reliable D call. Germline CDR1 and CDR2: SGHKS and YYEKEE (reference sequence). The length of the CDR3 is 14 residues. The V gene lost 2 bases and the J gene lost 7 bases, with 10 bases spanning the gap.

This chain links TRBV28 with TRBJ2-3, with D possibly being TRBD2 (5 bases). V lost 3 bases, J lost 0 bases, and 7 bases lay in between. Germline CDR1 is MDHEN and CDR2 is SYDVKM. This CDR3 spans 14 amino acids. DNA for the CDR3: TGTGCCAGCAGTTTCCCGGGGAGCACAGATACGCAGTATTTT. It translates to CASSFPGSTDTQYF.

This clonotype was picked up a small number of times. The chain uses TRBV6-2 or TRBV6-3 and TRBJ1-2; D possibly corresponds to TRBD1 (5 bases). The CDR3 covers 13 residues. V was cut by 6 bases and J by 4 bases, with 12 bases left in between. In germline, CDR1 is MNHEY, CDR2 SVGEGT. The CDR3 is CASSSSGFYGYTF. The CDR3 nucleotides read TGTGCCAGCAGCTCGTCAGGGTTCTATGGCTACACCTTC.

This clonotype was counted only a few times. The rearrangement joins TRBV30 to TRBJ2-5; TRBD2 aligns across 10 bases. Losses at the gene ends were 0 bases for V and 6 bases for J; bases not matched to a gene: 16. The length of the CDR3 is 18 residues. Per the germline V gene, CDR1 is GTSNPN and CDR2 is SVGIG (reference sequence). The CDR3 region has the DNA TGTGCCTGGAGTGTACGGATGGCTCGAGCGGGAGGGTGGAAGACCCAGTACTTC. This sequence encodes CAWSVRMARAGGWKTQYF.

Only a few counts were recorded for this clonotype. The rearrangement links TRBV7-2 to TRBJ2-1; 10 nucleotides line up with TRBD1. The CDR3 is 14 residues long. Trimming took 9 bases from V and 7 from J; bases not matched to a gene: 9. From germline, CDR1 is SGHTA and CDR2 FQGNSA. The CDR3 DNA follows: TGTGCCAGTCTCCGGGACAGGGGAAATAATGAGCAGTTCTTC. Translation gives CASLRDRGNNEQFF.

There are many counts of this clonotype. The chain is built from TRBV11-2 and TRBJ2-2; 7 bases fit TRBD2. Trimming removed 1 base from V and 5 bases from J; junction bases left unmatched: 10. This CDR3 is 17 amino acids long. The germline V gene has CDR1 SGHAT and CDR2 FQNNGV. DNA for the CDR3: TGTGCCAGCAGCTTAGCAAGGGGAGGGAGTGGAACCGGGGAGCTGTTTTTT. It specifies CASSLARGGSGTGELFF.

This clonotype was picked up many times. CDR3 in DNA: TGTGCCAGCAGTGTCGAAGACCGGGACAGGGCTTACGAGCAGTACTTC. Protein product: CASSVEDRDRAYEQYF. The rearrangement uses TRBV28 and TRBJ2-7; 9 nucleotides align to TRBD1. Per the germline V gene, CDR1 is MDHEN and CDR2 is SYDVKM. The CDR3 has 16 amino acids. The V gene end was trimmed by 5 bases and the J gene end by 4 bases; junction bases not matched to a gene: 12.

The CDR3 region has the DNA TGTGCCAGCAGCTTTATCGCAACTAATGAAAAACTGTTTTTT. It is translated as CASSFIATNEKLFF. This chain connects TRBV7-3 to TRBJ1-4; no reliable D call. V gave up 3 bases and J gave up 0 bases, with 5 bases separating them. The length of the CDR3 is 14 residues. Germline values: CDR1 SGHTA, CDR2 FQGTGA.

This clonotype occurred many times. The V gene is TRBV2, the J gene TRBJ2-2; TRBD2 aligns across 8 bases. The germline V gene has CDR1 SNHLY and CDR2 FYNNEI. J lost 0 bases, V lost 4 bases, and 10 bases had no gene match. The CDR3 sequence is 18 residues long. The CDR3 loop reads CASSVFSSGSANTGELFF. CDR3 sequence (DNA): TGTGCCAGCAGTGTCTTCTCCAGCGGGAGCGCGAACACCGGGGAGCTGTTTTTT.

This clonotype was seen a handful of times. V gene TRBV9 combines with J gene TRBJ1-2; 11 bases match TRBD1. Losses at the gene ends were 4 bases for V and 8 bases for J; bases not matched to a gene: 13. Germline V gene sequence: CDR1 SGDLS, CDR2 YYNGEE. The CDR3 loop spans 16 amino acids. This CDR3 is CASSPSPGQGAFGYTF. As DNA, the CDR3 is TGTGCCAGCAGCCCCAGTCCCGGACAGGGGGCATTCGGCTACACCTTC.

Ten or more counts support this clonotype. The chain is built from TRBV30 and TRBJ1-2, with D perhaps matching TRBD1 (6 bases). Looked up from germline, CDR1 is GTSNPN and CDR2 is SVGIG (reference sequence). This CDR3 has 12 residues. V was pared by 2 bases and J by 8 bases, with 12 bases between. CDR3 sequence: CAWSPQGRGYTF. The CDR3 DNA reads TGTGCCTGGAGTCCACAGGGACGGGGCTACACCTTC.

This clonotype was observed a few times. This chain links TRBV19 with TRBJ2-2; D unclear. The germline V gene has CDR1 LNHDA and CDR2 SQIVND (reference sequence). The CDR3 consists of 13 residues. The V gene lost 8 bases and the J gene lost 2 bases, with 9 bases spanning the gap. The CDR3 region has the DNA TGTGCCAGTCCCGACACAAACACCGGGGAGCTGTTTTTT. Translation gives CASPDTNTGELFF.

This clonotype was detected only once. The rearrangement joins TRBV30 to TRBJ1-1; the match to TRBD1 covers 9 bases. The germline V gene encodes CDR1 GTSNPN and CDR2 SVGIG (reference sequence). CDR3 length: 12 amino acids. With V trimmed by 7 bases and J by 5 bases, 5 bases remained unmatched. CDR3 sequence reads: CALGQGRTEAFF. CDR3 in DNA: TGTGCCTTGGGACAGGGCAGGACTGAAGCTTTCTTT.

A word on this clonotype: With a much larger clone just one base away, this may be a read error. The rearrangement links TRBV3-1 to TRBJ2-7, with 8 bases aligning to TRBD2. The V gene's germline CDR1 is LGHDT and CDR2 YNNKEL (reference sequence). The CDR3 covers 17 residues. For the CDR3, the DNA is TGTTCCAGCAGCCAAGACCTCACTAGCGGTGTTTCCTACGAGCAGTACTTC. Its translation is CSSSQDLTSGVSYEQYF.

The sample holds many counts of this clonotype. V gene TRBV20-1 combines with J gene TRBJ2-7; TRBD1 aligns across 9 bases. There are 13 residues in the CDR3. The V gene's germline CDR1 is DFQATT and CDR2 SNEGSKA (reference sequence). With V trimmed by 6 bases and J by 1 base, 4 bases remained unmatched. The CDR3 DNA follows: TGCAGTGCAACCGGGACAGGGTCCTACGAGCAGTACTTC. Translated: CSATGTGSYEQYF.

This clonotype occurred a few times. The chain carries TRBV20-1 and TRBJ2-7; 16 positions match TRBD2. Trimming cost V 5 bases and J 0 bases; bases outside gene matches: 7. Germline loops: CDR1 DFQATT, CDR2 SNEGSKA (reference sequence). The CDR3 runs to 17 residues. The DNA for the CDR3 is TGCAGTGCTGACCTGGGACTAGCGGGAGGGACCTCCTACGAGCAGTACTTC. It yields the protein CSADLGLAGGTSYEQYF.

This clonotype was counted at least ten times. V usage is TRBV7-9 and J usage is TRBJ2-7; D might be TRBD2 (5 bases). V lost 2 bases and J 3 bases, leaving 17 bases between the germline ends. CDR3 length: 16 residues. Germline V CDR1 and CDR2: SEHNR, FQNEAQ (reference sequence). This chain's CDR3 is CASSLWGEVGSYEQYF. In nucleotides, the CDR3 is TGTGCCAGCAGCTTATGGGGAGAAGTGGGGAGCTACGAGCAGTACTTC.

Concerning this clonotype itself: A read error is likely here: a far larger clone is one base away. This chain joins TRBV25-1 and TRBJ2-7; 9 bases are shared with TRBD1. Germline CDR1 and CDR2: MGHDK and SYGVNS. V trimming: 4 bases; J trimming: 3 bases; junction bases outside the gene matches: 4. The CDR3 covers 14 residues. CDR3 nucleotides: TGTGCCAGCAGTGTCCGGGACAGGGACTACGAGCAGTACTTC. This codes for CASSVRDRDYEQYF.